This passage covers 19 T cell receptor beta chains from one sample sequenced in a study of identical twins. From the 5' RACE reads, TCRdb called clonotypes with MiXCR, one entry per CDR3 protein. The sample lists approximately 600,000 distinct CDR3 sequences, about 7.1% occurring once. In addition, the sample was reused for a study of yellow fever vaccine responses in identical twins.

The specimen sequenced was PBMCs. The receptors come from a woman aged 18-30 years in good health.

This clonotype was counted a few times. The gene calls are TRBV29-1 and TRBJ1-1, with TRBD1 matching 9 bases. This CDR3 region has 12 residues. The ends lost 0 bases at V and 7 bases at J; junction bases unmatched: 0. Germline-derived CDR1 and CDR2 are SQVTM and ANQGSEA. As DNA, the CDR3 is TGCAGCGTTGAAGAGGACAGGGGTGAAGCTTTCTTT. It specifies CSVEEDRGEAFF. Combining the CDR3 with reference TRBV29-1 and TRBJ1-1 gives the whole variable domain SAVISQKPSRDICQRGTSLTIQCQVDSQVTMMFWYRQQPGQSLTLIATANQGSEATYESGFVIDKFPISRPNLTFSTLTVSNMSPEDSSIYLCSVEEDRGEAFFGQGTRLTVV.

The gene calls are TRBV28 and TRBJ2-7; perhaps D is TRBD1 or TRBD2 (5 bases each). The ends were cut back, 4 bases at V and 2 bases at J, with 12 bases in the middle. Germline V CDR1 and CDR2: MDHEN, SYDVKM. The CDR3 length is 14 residues. DNA for the CDR3: TGTGCCAGCAGTTCGCCCGGGGCCCCCTACGAGCAGTACGTC. As protein: CASSSPGAPYEQYV.

The chain carries TRBV25-1 and TRBJ2-2; D is possibly TRBD2 (5 bases). CDR1 is MGHDK and CDR2 is SYGVNS in the germline V gene. The germline V and J ends were trimmed by 5 bases and 2 bases, with 15 bases remaining between them. This CDR3 has 16 amino acids. The CDR3 nucleotides are TGTGCCAGCAGTCCTCGCCCAGACTACAACACCGGGGAGCTGTTTTTT. It translates to CASSPRPDYNTGELFF.

This clonotype was seen repeatedly, ten times or more. This chain joins TRBV7-6 and TRBJ2-5; no clear D gene. CDR3 length: 14 amino acids. Germline V lookup: CDR1 SGHVS, CDR2 FNYEAQ. Trimming took 3 bases from V and 1 from J, leaving 9 bases between them. The CDR3 region is CASSFGSIQETQYF. CDR3 sequence (DNA): TGTGCCAGCAGCTTCGGTTCGATCCAAGAGACCCAGTACTTC.

The rearrangement uses TRBV4-1 and TRBJ2-3, with 9 bases matching TRBD2. The CDR3 is 17 residues long. Per germline, CDR1 MGHRA and CDR2 YSYEKL. J lost 1 base, V lost 8 bases, and 13 bases had no gene match. CDR3 residues: CASLKSGGGAGTDTQYF. The DNA for the CDR3 is TGCGCCAGCCTAAAGTCTGGCGGGGGGGCAGGCACAGATACGCAGTATTTT.

This clonotype has a handful of counts. J is TRBJ2-5 and V is TRBV4-1; possible D gene TRBD1, 5 bases. Between the trimmed V and J ends, which lost 3 bases and 5 bases, there was a span of 10 bases. Per the germline V gene, CDR1 is MGHRA and CDR2 is YSYEKL. The CDR3 spans 13 residues. CDR3 nucleotide sequence: TGCGCCAGCAGCCACAGGGCCGGGGAGACCCAGTACTTC. Translation gives CASSHRAGETQYF.

This clonotype was recorded many times. J is TRBJ1-1 and V is TRBV9; D unclear. Germline V gene data show CDR1 as SGDLS and CDR2 as YYNGEE. Trimming left V 3 bases short and J 5 bases short, with 11 bases between. The CDR3 consists of 13 residues. This CDR3 reads CASSGEKGTEAFF. The CDR3 DNA follows: TGTGCCAGCAGCGGAGAGAAAGGGACTGAAGCTTTCTTT.

This clonotype was counted between two and nine times. J is TRBJ2-5 and V is TRBV5-1; 11 nucleotides align to TRBD2. The CDR3 is 18 amino acids. The V gene end was trimmed by 4 bases and the J gene end by 0 bases; junction bases not matched to a gene: 11. Germline V gene lookup returns CDR1 SGHRS and CDR2 YFSETQ. The CDR3 DNA reads as TGCGCCAGCAGCCTCCGACTAGCGGGACCTGGAAACCAAGAGACCCAGTACTTC. This gives the protein CASSLRLAGPGNQETQYF.

Only a few counts were recorded for this clonotype. Lacking the conserved final phenylalanine or tryptophan, this CDR3 likely reflects a read error. The DNA is omitted, as the CDR3 cannot be located on it reliably, and the CDR3 follows TCRdb's listing. CDR3 sequence reads: CSVDFWGQPLL. The V and J genes are TRBV29-1 and TRBJ2-7; the D call of TRBD1 is as the table states it, not checked on the DNA. The CDR3 is 11 residues long, ends included. CDR1 is SQVTM and CDR2 is ANQGSEA in the germline V gene.

This clonotype came up many times. The chain joins TRBV28 to TRBJ2-7, with unresolved D. The CDR3 runs to 15 residues. The V gene lost 3 bases and the J gene lost 3 bases, with 15 bases spanning the gap. Germline assignment: CDR1 MDHEN and CDR2 SYDVKM. The CDR3 DNA reads TGTGCCAGCAGTTTCTCGGTTTGGAAAAGCTACGAGCAGTACTTC. Translated: CASSFSVWKSYEQYF. Complete variable domain (other parts from reference TRBV28 and TRBJ2-7): DVKVTQSSRYLVKRTGEKVFLECVQDMDHENMFWYRQDPGLGLRLIYFSYDVKMKEKGDIPEGYSVSREKKERFSLILESASTNQTSMYLCASSFSVWKSYEQYFGPGTRLTVT.

Ten or more counts support this clonotype. V gene TRBV9 combines with J gene TRBJ2-2, with a tentative D call TRBD1 (6 bases). This CDR3 has 14 residues. The V end was cut by 3 bases, the J end by 6 bases, with 12 bases between. Germline V gene data show CDR1 as SGDLS and CDR2 as YYNGEE. The CDR3 is CASSEKQGAGELFF. The CDR3 DNA reads as TGTGCCAGCAGCGAAAAACAGGGAGCCGGGGAGCTGTTTTTT.

This clonotype was seen a few times. The genes are TRBV25-1 and TRBJ2-4; 12 nucleotides match TRBD2. CDR1 is MGHDK, CDR2 SYGVNS, per germline. The CDR3 is 16 amino acids. The V gene end was trimmed by 10 bases and the J gene end by 1 base; junction bases not matched to a gene: 8. CDR3 region: CATTSGRTEAKNIQYF. The CDR3 DNA is TGTGCCACCACTAGCGGGAGGACGGAGGCCAAAAACATTCAGTACTTC.

The chain links TRBV29-1 to TRBJ1-4, with TRBD1 as a possible D gene (5 bases). The CDR3 runs 12 residues. Looked up from germline, CDR1 is SQVTM and CDR2 is ANQGSEA. Trimming pared 8 bases from V and 8 bases from J, leaving 15 bases between. Written as DNA, the CDR3 is TGCAGCTTCAGGGAGGTTGACGAAAAACTGTTTTTT. This gives the protein CSFREVDEKLFF.

This clonotype showed up many times. V gene TRBV29-1 combines with J gene TRBJ2-1; 10 bases match TRBD2. CDR1 is SQVTM, CDR2 ANQGSEA, per germline. This CDR3 contains 15 residues. After removal of 4 bases from V and 4 bases from J, the junction contained 7 bases not matched to a gene. The CDR3 DNA sequence: TGCAGCGTTGTCAGACTAGCGGGTGTTTACAATGAGCAGTTCTTC. Translated, it gives CSVVRLAGVYNEQFF.

This chain's CDR3 is CASSRGTSGKYEQFF. The CDR3 DNA follows: TGTGCCAGCAGCCGCGGGACTAGCGGGAAGTATGAGCAGTTCTTC. This chain uses TRBV7-3 with TRBJ2-1, with 13 bases matching TRBD2. Germline V lookup: CDR1 SGHTA, CDR2 FQGTGA. The CDR3 consists of 15 residues. V shed 5 bases, J shed 8 bases, and the junction held 6 bases outside the gene matches.

The rearrangement joins TRBV25-1 to TRBJ2-7, with 8 bases fitting TRBD1. Per the germline V gene, CDR1 is MGHDK and CDR2 is SYGVNS. The CDR3 totals 16 residues. V lost 2 bases and J lost 4; bases outside the gene matches: 10. For the CDR3, the DNA is TGTGCCAGCAGTGAACCGGGACAGGCAGTTGAATACGAGCAGTACTTC. It encodes CASSEPGQAVEYEQYF.

CDR3 coding DNA: TGTGCCAGCAGTACCGGGACAGAACCCGAGCAGTACGTC. It yields the protein CASSTGTEPEQYV. J is TRBJ2-7 and V is TRBV2; TRBD1 aligns across 7 bases. The V and J ends lost 5 bases and 6 bases, in that order; junction bases with no gene match: 7. The CDR3 is 13 amino acids. Germline CDR1 is SNHLY and CDR2 is FYNNEI.

The chain links TRBV12-5 to TRBJ2-7; D unclear. V was clipped by 0 bases and J by 6 bases, with 9 bases between them. This CDR3 contains 13 residues. CDR1 is LGHNT and CDR2 is FRNRAP in the germline V gene. This CDR3 reads CASGLVSRREQYV. Written as DNA, the CDR3 is TGTGCTAGTGGTTTGGTATCCCGACGCGAGCAGTACGTC.

CDR3 in amino acids: CASRRGGLTEAFF. The CDR3 bases are TGTGCCAGCAGGAGAGGGGGCCTCACTGAAGCTTTCTTT. This sequence joins TRBV28 and TRBJ1-1, with TRBD1 matching 7 bases. The germline CDR1 and CDR2 sequences are MDHEN and SYDVKM. This CDR3 is built from 13 residues. Unmatched junction bases numbered 5, after V lost 6 bases and J lost 4 bases.